Presented here are 28 T cell receptor beta chains from one specimen sequenced in a study of PD-1 blockade in classical Hodgkin lymphoma. Repertoires were generated with immunoSEQ multiplex PCR, while TCRdb's copy carries only in-frame clones and drops some. There are around 21,000 clones in the sample; under 80% occur only once, and 20% lies in the top ten. Time point meaning: cycle 4 day 1 (C4D1), after 5 to 7 weeks of nivolumab. Relapse was seen in all patients after autologous stem cell transplantation, and brentuximab vedotin exposure was variable. The sample consisted of peripheral blood mononuclear cells (PBMCs), taken before the fourth cycle of nivolumab. The source is a human donor with classical Hodgkin lymphoma.

V gene TRBV28 combines with J gene TRBJ2-7, with 7 bases fitting TRBD1. This CDR3 has 14 residues. The germline gives CDR1 MDHEN, CDR2 SYDVKM. J gave up 3 bases and V 5 bases, and 7 bases lay outside the gene matches. For the CDR3, the DNA is TGTGCCAGCAGTGCCCCGGGACAGAGCTACGAGCAGTACGTC. Translated, it gives CASSAPGQSYEQYV.

V and J are TRBV6-5 and TRBJ2-3; 7 nucleotides agree with TRBD1. CDR1 is MNHEY and CDR2 is SVGAGI in the germline V gene. J lost 4 bases, V lost 6 bases, and 7 bases had no gene match. The CDR3 is 14 amino acids. CDR3 amino acids: CASRMDRRPDTQYF. In DNA form, the CDR3 reads TGTGCCAGCAGAATGGACAGGAGGCCAGATACGCAGTATTTT.

Comment on this clone: The junction departs from germline at one end; a sequencing error may be responsible. The chain uses TRBV5-4 and TRBJ1-1; the D is unclear. Germline CDR1 and CDR2: SGHNT and YYREEE (reference sequence). This CDR3 spans 13 amino acids. DNA for the CDR3: TGCGCCAGCAGCCAAGTGTCCTACCAAGAAGCTTTCTTT. It yields the protein CASSQVSYQEAFF.

This clone occurred a few times. The rearrangement joins TRBV4-1 to TRBJ1-5, with D perhaps TRBD1 (6 bases). Germline values: CDR1 MGHRA, CDR2 YSYEKL. This CDR3 contains 15 residues. V lost 4 bases to trimming and J lost 7 bases, with 17 bases between them. CDR3 amino acids: CASSPDRYTQQPQHF. The CDR3 DNA sequence: TGCGCCAGCAGCCCTGACAGGTATACCCAGCAGCCCCAGCATTTT.

The chain combines TRBV5-1 with TRBJ2-5; 14 positions match TRBD2. Per germline, CDR1 SGHRS and CDR2 YFSETQ. The CDR3 extends over 17 amino acids. V lost 2 bases to trimming and J lost 2 bases; unmatched junction nucleotides: 5. This chain's CDR3 is CASSLGLAGGRQETQYF. CDR3 DNA sequence: TGCGCCAGCAGCTTAGGACTAGCGGGAGGACGTCAAGAGACCCAGTACTTC.

The V gene is TRBV13, the J gene TRBJ2-1; the match to TRBD2 covers 9 bases. Germline CDR1 is PRHDT and CDR2 is FYEKMQ (reference sequence). The CDR3 contains 18 residues. After removal of 5 bases from V and 2 bases from J, the junction contained 13 bases not matched to a gene. The DNA for the CDR3 is TGTGCCAGCAGCCTTTCCGAGGAGGCGGGAGGGCCCTACAATGAGCAGTTCTTC. It is translated as CASSLSEEAGGPYNEQFF.

This clone was counted between two and nine times. This chain joins TRBV4-1 and TRBJ1-2, with D uncertain. The length of the CDR3 is 15 residues. V lost 1 base to trimming and J lost 8 bases, with 17 bases between them. The germline CDR1 and CDR2 sequences are MGHRA and YSYEKL. The CDR3 nucleotides read TGCGCCAGCAGCCAAGTAAGTGCGAGGGAAGAGGGCTACACCTTC. This translates into CASSQVSAREEGYTF.

The chain recombines TRBV4-2 with TRBJ1-5, with D hard to call. The CDR3 sequence is 16 residues long. Germline V gene lookup returns CDR1 LGHNA and CDR2 YNFKEQ. Trimming took 4 bases from V and 2 from J, leaving 15 bases between them. The CDR3 loop is CASSPLPFGGNQPQHF. For the CDR3, the DNA is TGTGCCAGCAGCCCACTGCCTTTTGGGGGCAATCAGCCCCAGCATTTT.

The V gene is TRBV6-6, the J gene TRBJ1-2, with 8 bases matching TRBD1. CDR3 length: 14 amino acids. V was pared by 6 bases and J by 8 bases, with 11 bases of the junction left unmatched. In germline, CDR1 is MNHNY, CDR2 SVGAGI (reference sequence). The CDR3 DNA is TGTGCCAGCAGGGAAGGGACAGGCTGGAGGGGCTACACCTTC. It codes for CASREGTGWRGYTF.

The J gene is TRBJ2-5, the V gene TRBV6-1, with D perhaps TRBD2 (6 bases). The end of the DNA aligns better with TRBJ2-7, so the J call may be wrong. The CDR3 contains 15 residues. Germline values: CDR1 MNHNS, CDR2 SASEGT. CDR3 protein: CASSDIGRSRNEQYF. The CDR3 region has the DNA TGTGCCAGCAGTGATATAGGGAGGTCTAGGAACGAGCAGTACTTC.

There are a few counts of this clone. The chain has TRBV6-1 and TRBJ1-5; TRBD1 matches at 8 bases. Unmatched junction bases numbered 10, after V lost 6 bases and J lost 6 bases. CDR1 MNHNS and CDR2 SASEGT come from the germline V gene. The CDR3 runs to 15 residues. The CDR3 sequence: CASSDQDRASQPQHF. The CDR3 DNA sequence: TGTGCCAGCAGCGACCAGGACAGGGCATCTCAGCCCCAGCATTTT.

This chain connects TRBV28 to TRBJ1-1; D remains ambiguous. V shed 2 bases and J shed 7 bases, with 8 bases lying between them. Germline CDR1 is MDHEN and CDR2 is SYDVKM. The CDR3 spans 12 residues. The CDR3 region is CASSLRTVEAFF. The CDR3 DNA sequence: TGTGCCAGCAGTTTACGGACGGTTGAAGCTTTCTTT.

The V call is TRBV11-2, the J call TRBJ2-3, with D perhaps being TRBD1 or TRBD2 (5 bases each). CDR3 size: 15 residues. The germline gives CDR1 SGHAT, CDR2 FQNNGV. Trimming shortened V by 3 bases and J by 0 bases, and 10 bases separated the two germline ends. The CDR3 sequence: CASSFDGASTDTQYF. CDR3 nucleotide sequence: TGTGCCAGCAGCTTTGACGGGGCTAGCACAGATACGCAGTATTTT.

This chain links TRBV5-1 with TRBJ1-1; D gene uncertain. The CDR3 length is 15 residues. Germline V gives CDR1 SGHRS, CDR2 YFSETQ. V was trimmed by 3 bases and J by 1 base, leaving 13 bases between them. The chain's CDR3 is CASSSLGRANTEAFF. CDR3 bases: TGCGCCAGCAGCTCGCTCGGACGGGCGAACACTGAAGCTTTCTTT.

This chain joins TRBV7-2 and TRBJ1-2; D may be TRBD1 (6 bases). CDR3 length equals 14 residues. Germline lookup yields CDR1 SGHTA and CDR2 FQGNSA. Deletions cut 5 bases from V and 4 bases from J, with 14 bases between. CDR3 DNA sequence: TGTGCCAGCAGCAATCTACAGGGCGTCTATGGCTACACCTTC. Its translation is CASSNLQGVYGYTF.

This clone was seen a handful of times. An end of the junction differs from the germline gene, which may be a read error. The chain is built from TRBV10-3 and TRBJ1-1, with unresolved D. CDR3 length equals 13 residues. Germline CDR1 is ENHRY and CDR2 is SYGVKD. The DNA of the CDR3 is TGTGCCAGCAGTTTAGTCGTTAACACTGAAGCTTTCTTT. Amino acid sequence: CASSLVVNTEAFF.

The J gene is TRBJ1-3, the V gene TRBV10-3; D is unclear. Trimming removed 0 bases from V and 4 bases from J, with 4 bases in between. CDR3 length equals 13 residues. Germline V gene data show CDR1 as ENHRY and CDR2 as SYGVKD. Written as DNA, the CDR3 is TGTGCCATCAGTGAGTCGGCGGGAAACACCATATATTTT. Its protein product is CAISESAGNTIYF.

The chain employs TRBV10-1 and TRBJ2-2, with 15 positions matching TRBD2. The junction had 10 bases not matched to a gene; V was cut back by 8 bases and J by 0 bases. The CDR3 contains 19 residues. CDR1 WNHNN and CDR2 SYGVQD come from the germline V gene (reference sequence). CDR3 in amino acids: CASPTGTSGGTTNTGELFF. CDR3 bases: TGCGCCAGCCCTACCGGGACTAGCGGGGGGACTACGAACACCGGGGAGCTGTTTTTT.

In this sample, this clone turned up once. The rearrangement joins TRBV29-1 to TRBJ2-2; D remains ambiguous. This CDR3 has 16 amino acids. Between the trimmed V and J ends, which lost 1 base and 4 bases, there was a span of 16 bases. The germline CDR1 and CDR2 sequences are SQVTM and ANQGSEA. CDR3 bases: TGCAGCGTTGAAGGCCTGACGGACGACTCCACCGGGGAGCTGTTTTTT. The encoded protein is CSVEGLTDDSTGELFF.

The V and J genes are TRBV7-2 and TRBJ2-1, with 11 bases that match TRBD2. This CDR3 contains 16 residues. Per germline, CDR1 SGHTA and CDR2 FQGNSA. The V gene end was trimmed by 5 bases and the J gene end by 2 bases; junction bases not matched to a gene: 5. This chain's CDR3 is CASSTRLAGTYNEQFF. The CDR3 DNA reads TGTGCCAGCAGCACCCGACTAGCGGGGACCTACAATGAGCAGTTCTTC. Based on the CDR3 plus reference TRBV7-2 and TRBJ2-1, the full variable domain is GAGVSQSPSNKVTEKGKDVELRCDPISGHTALYWYRQSLGQGLEFLIYFQGNSAPDKSGLPSDRFSAERTGGSVSTLTIQRTQQEDSAVYLCASSTRLAGTYNEQFFGPGTRLTVL.

Judged by abundance, this clone is medium-sized. This rearrangement joins TRBV18 to TRBJ1-2; 9 nucleotides match TRBD1. The CDR3 runs 15 residues. From germline, CDR1 is KGHSH and CDR2 LQKENI. The V gene end was trimmed by 0 bases and the J gene end by 2 bases; junction bases not matched to a gene: 1. The CDR3 loop is CASSPPDRGNYGYTF. CDR3 DNA: TGTGCCAGCTCACCACCTGACAGGGGGAACTATGGCTACACCTTC.

The chain carries TRBV15 and TRBJ2-1; D ambiguous. Germline values: CDR1 LNHNV, CDR2 YYDKDF (reference sequence). The CDR3 runs to 15 residues. V lost 0 bases, J lost 10 bases, and 16 bases lay in between. CDR3 nucleotides: TGTGCCACCAGCAGAGATTTGAGGCGGCCAGAGGAGCAGTTCTTC. Translating gives CATSRDLRRPEEQFF.

The V gene is TRBV7-2, the J gene TRBJ1-4; TRBD1 matches at 8 bases. The junction had 10 bases not matched to a gene; V was cut back by 5 bases and J by 8 bases. CDR3 length: 15 residues. The germline V gene encodes CDR1 SGHTA and CDR2 FQGNSA. The CDR3 DNA follows: TGTGCCAGCAGCCCCGGGACAGGCCTCGGAGAAAAACTGTTTTTT. Translating gives CASSPGTGLGEKLFF.

CDR3 sequence (DNA): TGTGCCAGCAGCGTAGGGGTACTAGCGGGAGCAGAGACCCAGTACTTC. Translating gives CASSVGVLAGAETQYF. The chain couples TRBV9 to TRBJ2-5; 11 bases match TRBD2. Germline V lookup: CDR1 SGDLS, CDR2 YYNGEE. The CDR3 loop spans 16 amino acids. V was pared by 0 bases and J by 4 bases, with 5 bases of the junction left unmatched.

V is TRBV5-1 and J is TRBJ2-5, with 9 bases that match TRBD2. The germline V gene encodes CDR1 SGHRS and CDR2 YFSETQ. Unmatched junction bases numbered 7, after V lost 4 bases and J lost 6 bases. The CDR3 consists of 14 residues. DNA for the CDR3: TGCGCCAGCAGCCAACCGGGACTAGCAAAGACCCAGTACTTC. As protein: CASSQPGLAKTQYF.

The chain uses TRBV9 and TRBJ2-1; 8 nucleotides match TRBD1. The germline CDR1 and CDR2 sequences are SGDLS and YYNGEE. J was trimmed by 0 bases and V by 5 bases; bases with no gene match: 4. The CDR3 sequence is 15 residues long. CDR3 nucleotides: TGTGCCAGCAGTTATACAGGGGGCTCCTACAATGAGCAGTTCTTC. Its translation: CASSYTGGSYNEQFF.

The V gene is TRBV19, the J gene TRBJ2-3, with 7 nucleotides matching TRBD1. The germline CDR1 and CDR2 sequences are LNHDA and SQIVND (reference sequence). There are 13 residues in the CDR3. J gave up 6 bases and V 3 bases, and 3 bases lay outside the gene matches. The DNA of the CDR3 is TGTGCCAGTAGTATGACAGGGCTGGATACGCAGTATTTT. It yields the protein CASSMTGLDTQYF. The full variable domain, with the rest looked up from reference TRBV19 and TRBJ2-3, is DGGITQSPKYLFRKEGQNVTLSCEQNLNHDAMYWYRQDPGQGLRLIYYSQIVNDFQKGDIAEGYSVSREKKESFPLTVTSAQKNPTAFYLCASSMTGLDTQYFGPGTRLTVL.

The chain carries TRBV28 and TRBJ2-2; no clear D gene. Trimming shortened V by 7 bases and J by 7 bases, and 7 bases separated the two germline ends. CDR3 size: 11 residues. The germline gives CDR1 MDHEN, CDR2 SYDVKM. CDR3 sequence (DNA): TGTGCCAGCAACCTGGGCGGGGAGCTGTTTTTT. Protein sequence: CASNLGGELFF.